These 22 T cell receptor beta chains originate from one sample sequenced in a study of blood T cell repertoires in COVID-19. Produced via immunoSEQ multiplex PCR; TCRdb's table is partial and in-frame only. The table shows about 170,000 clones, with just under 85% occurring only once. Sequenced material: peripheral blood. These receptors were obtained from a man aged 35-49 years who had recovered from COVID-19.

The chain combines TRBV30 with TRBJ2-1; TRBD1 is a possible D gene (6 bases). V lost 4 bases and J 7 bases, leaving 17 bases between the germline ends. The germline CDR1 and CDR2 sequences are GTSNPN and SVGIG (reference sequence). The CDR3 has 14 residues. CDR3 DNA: TGTGCCTGGATGCACCCGGACAGCTCTAATGAGCAGTTCTTC. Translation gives CAWMHPDSSNEQFF. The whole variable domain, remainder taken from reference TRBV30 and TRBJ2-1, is SQTIHQWPATLVQPVGSPLSLECTVEGTSNPNLYWYRQAAGRGLQLLFYSVGIGQISSEVPQNLSASRPQDRQFILSSKKLLLSDSGFYLCAWMHPDSSNEQFFGPGTRLTVL.

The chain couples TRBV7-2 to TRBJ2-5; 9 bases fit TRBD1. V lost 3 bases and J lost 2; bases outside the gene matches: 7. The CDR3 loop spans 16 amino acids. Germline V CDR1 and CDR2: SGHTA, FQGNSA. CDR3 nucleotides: TGTGCCAGCAGCTTGGGGCAGACAGGGGGGCAAGAGACCCAGTACTTC. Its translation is CASSLGQTGGQETQYF.

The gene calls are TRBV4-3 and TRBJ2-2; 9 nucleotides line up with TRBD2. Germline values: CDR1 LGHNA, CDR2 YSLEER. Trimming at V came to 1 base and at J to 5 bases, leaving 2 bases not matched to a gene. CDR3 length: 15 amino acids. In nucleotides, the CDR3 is TGCGCCAGCAGCCAAGCTAGCGGGGTTACCGGGGAGCTGTTTTTT. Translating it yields CASSQASGVTGELFF.

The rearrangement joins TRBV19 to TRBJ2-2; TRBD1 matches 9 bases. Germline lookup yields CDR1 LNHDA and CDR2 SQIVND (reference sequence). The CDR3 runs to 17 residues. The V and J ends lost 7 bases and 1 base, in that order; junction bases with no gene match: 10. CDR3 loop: CASMGTGPTMNTGELFF. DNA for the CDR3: TGTGCCAGTATGGGGACAGGGCCGACTATGAACACCGGGGAGCTGTTTTTT.

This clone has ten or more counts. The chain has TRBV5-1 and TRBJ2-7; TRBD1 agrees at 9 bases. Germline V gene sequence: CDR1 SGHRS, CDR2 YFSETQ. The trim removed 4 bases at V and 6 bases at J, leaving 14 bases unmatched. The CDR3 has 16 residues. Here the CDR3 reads CASSPSLDRGPLEQYF. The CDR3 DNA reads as TGCGCCAGCAGCCCGTCCTTGGACAGGGGACCCCTCGAGCAGTACTTC.

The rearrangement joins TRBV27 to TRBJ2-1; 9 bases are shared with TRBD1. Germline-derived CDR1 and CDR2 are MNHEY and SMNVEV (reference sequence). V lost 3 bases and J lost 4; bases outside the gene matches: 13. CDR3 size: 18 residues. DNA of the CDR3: TGTGCCAGCAGTTTTCCAACAGGGGGCAGGGGGTCTTACAATGAGCAGTTCTTC. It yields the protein CASSFPTGGRGSYNEQFF.

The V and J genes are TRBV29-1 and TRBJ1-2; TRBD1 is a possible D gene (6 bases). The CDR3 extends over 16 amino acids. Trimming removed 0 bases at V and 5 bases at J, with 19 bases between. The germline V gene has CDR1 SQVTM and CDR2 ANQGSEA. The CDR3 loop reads CSVEEGLVRGAYGYTF. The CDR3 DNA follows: TGCAGCGTTGAAGAGGGTCTCGTCAGGGGCGCATATGGCTACACCTTC.

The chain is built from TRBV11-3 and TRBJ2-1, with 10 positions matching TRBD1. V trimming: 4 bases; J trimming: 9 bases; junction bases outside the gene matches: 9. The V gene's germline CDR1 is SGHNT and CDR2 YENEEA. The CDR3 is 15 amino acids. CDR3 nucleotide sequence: TGTGCCAGCAGCTCCGGGACAGGGGAAGGGACTGAGCAGTTCTTC. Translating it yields CASSSGTGEGTEQFF.

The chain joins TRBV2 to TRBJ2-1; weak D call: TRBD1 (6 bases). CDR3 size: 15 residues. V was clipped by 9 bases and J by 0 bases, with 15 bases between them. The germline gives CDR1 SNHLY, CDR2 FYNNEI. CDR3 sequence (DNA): TGTGCCAGTACGACAGGCCCGAACTCCTACAATGAGCAGTTCTTC. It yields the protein CASTTGPNSYNEQFF.

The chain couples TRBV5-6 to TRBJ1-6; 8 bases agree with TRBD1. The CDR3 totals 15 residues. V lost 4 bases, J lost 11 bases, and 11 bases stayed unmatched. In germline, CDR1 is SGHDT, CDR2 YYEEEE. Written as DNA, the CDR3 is TGTGCCAGCAGCATGAGGACAGGGCAGAGAACACCCCTCCACTTT. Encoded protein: CASSMRTGQRTPLHF. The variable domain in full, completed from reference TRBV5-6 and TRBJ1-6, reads DAGVTQSPTHLIKTRGQQVTLRCSPKSGHDTVSWYQQALGQGPQFIFQYYEEEERQRGNFPDRFSGHQFPNYSSELNVNALLLGDSALYLCASSMRTGQRTPLHFGNGTRLTVT.

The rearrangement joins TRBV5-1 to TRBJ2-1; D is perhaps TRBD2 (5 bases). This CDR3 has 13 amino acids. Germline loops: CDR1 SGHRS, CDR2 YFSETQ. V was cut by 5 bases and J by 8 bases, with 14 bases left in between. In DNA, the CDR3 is TGCGCCAGCAGGGTCCTAGCAGTAGATGAGCAGTTCTTC. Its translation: CASRVLAVDEQFF.

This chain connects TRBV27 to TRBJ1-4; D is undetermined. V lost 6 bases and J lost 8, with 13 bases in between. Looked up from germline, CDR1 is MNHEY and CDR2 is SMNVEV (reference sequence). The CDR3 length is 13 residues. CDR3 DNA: TGTGCCAGCAGAGCGGGGTCGTGGGAAAAACTGTTTTTT. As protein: CASRAGSWEKLFF.

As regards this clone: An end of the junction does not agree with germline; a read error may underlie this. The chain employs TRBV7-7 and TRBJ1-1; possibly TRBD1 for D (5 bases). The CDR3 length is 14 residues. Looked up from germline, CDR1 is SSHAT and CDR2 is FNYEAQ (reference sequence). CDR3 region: CASSPPGDNTEAFF. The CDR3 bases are TGTGCTAGCAGCCCACCGGGGGACAACACTGAAGCTTTCTTT.

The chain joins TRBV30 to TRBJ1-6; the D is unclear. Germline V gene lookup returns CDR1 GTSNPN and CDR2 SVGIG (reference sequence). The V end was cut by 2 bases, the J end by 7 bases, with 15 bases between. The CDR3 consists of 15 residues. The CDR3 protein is CAWSFEQLLNSPLHF. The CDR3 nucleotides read TGTGCCTGGAGTTTCGAACAGCTCCTCAATTCACCCCTCCACTTT. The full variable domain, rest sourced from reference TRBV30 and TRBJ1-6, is SQTIHQWPATLVQPVGSPLSLECTVEGTSNPNLYWYRQAAGRGLQLLFYSVGIGQISSEVPQNLSASRPQDRQFILSSKKLLLSDSGFYLCAWSFEQLLNSPLHFGNGTRLTVT.

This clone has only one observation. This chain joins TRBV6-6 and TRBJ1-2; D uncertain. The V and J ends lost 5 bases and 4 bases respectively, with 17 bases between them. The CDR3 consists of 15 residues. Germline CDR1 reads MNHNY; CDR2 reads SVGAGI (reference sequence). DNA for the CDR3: TGTGCCAGCAGTGACCTAGCAGAGGGAGGCTATGGCTACACCTTC. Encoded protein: CASSDLAEGGYGYTF.

The CDR3 DNA is TGCGCCAGCAGCTTGGTAGGGGGCAAGCCGAACACCGGGGAGCTGTTTTTT. Residues: CASSLVGGKPNTGELFF. J is TRBJ2-2 and V is TRBV5-1; 7 nucleotides line up with TRBD1. This CDR3 is 17 amino acids long. Germline CDR1 reads SGHRS; CDR2 reads YFSETQ. Trimming removed 0 bases from V and 0 bases from J; junction bases left unmatched: 5.

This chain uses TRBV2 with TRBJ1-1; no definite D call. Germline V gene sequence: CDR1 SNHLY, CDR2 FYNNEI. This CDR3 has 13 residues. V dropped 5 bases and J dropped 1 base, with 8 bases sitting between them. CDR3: CASSRATNTEAFF. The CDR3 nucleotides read TGTGCCAGCAGTCGAGCAACGAACACTGAAGCTTTCTTT. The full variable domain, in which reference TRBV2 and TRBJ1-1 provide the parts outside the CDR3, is EPEVTQTPSHQVTQMGQEVILRCVPISNHLYFYWYRQILGQKVEFLVSFYNNEISEKSEIFDDQFSVERPDGSNFTLKIRSTKLEDSAMYFCASSRATNTEAFFGQGTRLTVV.

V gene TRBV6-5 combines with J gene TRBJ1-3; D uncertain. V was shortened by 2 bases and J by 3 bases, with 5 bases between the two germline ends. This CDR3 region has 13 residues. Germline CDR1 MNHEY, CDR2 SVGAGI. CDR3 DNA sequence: TGTGCCAGCAGTTACCCAGGTGGAAACACCATATATTTT. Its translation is CASSYPGGNTIYF.

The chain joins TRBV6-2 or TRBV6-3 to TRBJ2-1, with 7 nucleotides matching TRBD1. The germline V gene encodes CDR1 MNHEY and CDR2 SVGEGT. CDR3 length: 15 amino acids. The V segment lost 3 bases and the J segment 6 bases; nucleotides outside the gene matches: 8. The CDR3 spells CASSYLGQLSNEQFF. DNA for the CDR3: TGTGCCAGCAGTTATTTGGGACAGTTATCCAATGAGCAGTTCTTC.

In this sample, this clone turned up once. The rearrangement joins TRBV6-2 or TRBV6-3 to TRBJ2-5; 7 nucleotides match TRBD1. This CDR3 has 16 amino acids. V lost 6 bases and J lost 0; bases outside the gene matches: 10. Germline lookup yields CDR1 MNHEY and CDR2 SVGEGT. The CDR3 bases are TGTGCCAGCAGCCGTCCTCAGACAGGGTACCAAGAGACCCAGTACTTC. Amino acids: CASSRPQTGYQETQYF.

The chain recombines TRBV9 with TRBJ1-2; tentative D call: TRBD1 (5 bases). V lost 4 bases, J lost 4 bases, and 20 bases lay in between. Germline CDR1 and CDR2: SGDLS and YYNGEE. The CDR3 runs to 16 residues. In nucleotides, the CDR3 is TGTGCCAGCAGCCAGTCGGGTGTCAGGGTGGGCTATGGCTACACCTTC. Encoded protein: CASSQSGVRVGYGYTF.

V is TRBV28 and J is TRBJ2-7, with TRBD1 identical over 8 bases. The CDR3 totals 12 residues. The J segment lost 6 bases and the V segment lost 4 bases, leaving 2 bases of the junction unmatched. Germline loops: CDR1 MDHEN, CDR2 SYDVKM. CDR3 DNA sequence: TGTGCCAGCAGTTGGACAGGGTTCGAGCAGTACTTC. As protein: CASSWTGFEQYF.